This is a list of T cell receptor beta chains from one sample in a study of regulatory T cells in long-lasting Graves disease. One entry per CDR3 protein, called by TCRdb with MiXCR from the multiplex PCR reads. The data show about 460,000 distinct CDR3 sequences, about 20% seen once. This specimen consisted of peripheral blood mononuclear cells (PBMCs), obtained when the disease was refractory, from a patient treated with antithyroid drugs. Receptors were obtained from a female donor with Graves disease. Each CDR3 is given with its conserved first and last residue. Fields, in order: D gene, J gene, clone size, V gene, CDR3 DNA, CDR3 protein. A D gene is named only where the DNA matches it firmly. Rows may omit the clone size; those that give it use once, few, many or a size class.

>-|TRBJ1-2|many|TRBV10-3
TGTGCCATCAACGGAGAGCAAAGGATTTCTGGCTACACCTTC
CAINGEQRISGYTF
>TRBD2|TRBJ2-1|once|TRBV19
TGTGCCAGTACCATGGACGGACCCGGTAGCGGGAGAAATCATGAGCAGTTCTTC
CASTMDGPGSGRNHEQFF
>-|TRBJ1-4|many|TRBV2
TGTGCCAGTCGCCGGGGCTGGACGAATGAAAAACTGTTTTTT
CASRRGWTNEKLFF
>TRBD1|TRBJ1-1|-|TRBV7-8
TGTGCCAGCACTATGGAGGGGGCGCCGAACACTGAAGCTTTCTTT
CASTMEGAPNTEAFF
>-|TRBJ1-4|-|TRBV13
TGTGCCAGCCGCCTAAGACGGGGCAGTTCGGAAAAACTGTTTTTT
CASRLRRGSSEKLFF
>-|TRBJ1-2|-|TRBV10-3
TGTGCCATCAGTGAAGATTTTCGGCAGGGGAGAAGTGGCTACACCTTC
CAISEDFRQGRSGYTF
>TRBD2|TRBJ2-7|-|TRBV24-1
TGTGCCCTTCCGGGACTAGCTTCCGACAGGAGCTCCTACGAGCAGTACTTC
CALPGLASDRSSYEQYF
>-|TRBJ2-6|-|TRBV6-1
TGTGCCAGCACCATCGGTCTAGGACAGCCTCGCTCTGGGGCCAACGTCCTGACTTTC
CASTIGLGQPRSGANVLTF
>TRBD1|TRBJ1-1|few|TRBV19
TGTGCCATTGCGGACAGGGGGACCACTGAAGCTTTCTTT
CAIADRGTTEAFF
>-|TRBJ2-5|once|TRBV25-1
TGTGCCAGCAGTGAATCAAGGGGTTTGGGGGAGACCCAGTACTTC
CASSESRGLGETQYF
>TRBD1|TRBJ2-5|many|TRBV2
TGTGCCAGCACAGGACAGGGGCAAGAGACCCAGTACTTC
CASTGQGQETQYF
>TRBD1|TRBJ1-2|-|TRBV7-2
TGTGCCAGCAGCTTAGCGGGACAGGGTGGGGGATATGGCTACACCTTC
CASSLAGQGGGYGYTF
>TRBD1|TRBJ1-2|many|TRBV6-2/TRBV6-3
TGTGCCAGCACGGGGGACAGGGACTATGGCTACACCTTC
CASTGDRDYGYTF
>-|TRBJ2-7|many|TRBV19
TGTGCCAGTAGCGAGACATTTTCTTACGAGCAGTACTTC
CASSETFSYEQYF
>TRBD1|TRBJ1-5|-|TRBV20-1
TGCAGTGCTACACCGGGACAGGGGCTCCACGGCAATCAGCCCCAGCATTTT
CSATPGQGLHGNQPQHF
>-|TRBJ2-7|-|TRBV11-3
TGTGCCAGCAGCTTTGGGGGCCCCTTAAACCATTACGAGCAGTACTTC
CASSFGGPLNHYEQYF
>-|TRBJ2-7|-|TRBV4-3
TGCGCCAGCAGCCACACGCGGGCGACGCCCGGCGAGCAGTACTTC
CASSHTRATPGEQYF
>TRBD2|TRBJ2-3|few|TRBV7-2
TGTGCCAGCAGCTTTTGGGCGGGAGTGAGCACAGATACGCAGTATTTT
CASSFWAGVSTDTQYF
>-|TRBJ2-7|-|TRBV27
TGTGCCAGCACCCTCTACGAGCAGTACTTC
CASTLYEQYF
>TRBD1|TRBJ2-7|many|TRBV6-2/TRBV6-3
TGTGCCAGCAGGAACAGGGGGTCCACCTACGAGCAGTACTTC
CASRNRGSTYEQYF
>-|TRBJ1-6|-|TRBV27
-
CASSFAPGSPPHF
>-|TRBJ1-5|few|TRBV6-5
TGTGCCAGCAGTTACCCCCCGGAAAAACTAAGTCAGCCCCAGCATTTT
CASSYPPEKLSQPQHF
>TRBD1|TRBJ1-1|many|TRBV20-1
TGCAGTGCTGGGGACAGGGGGCAGGGAGCTTTCTTT
CSAGDRGQGAFF
>-|TRBJ2-7|-|TRBV7-9
TGTGCCAGCAGCACCGGGGTTGAGCAGTACTTC
CASSTGVEQYF
>-|TRBJ2-5|many|TRBV2
TGTGCCAGCAGTGATTCCACAGGAATCCAAGAGACCCAGTACTTC
CASSDSTGIQETQYF
>-|TRBJ2-3|few|TRBV27
TGTGCCAGCAACCGGCCAGGCACAGATACGCAGTATTTT
CASNRPGTDTQYF
>TRBD1|TRBJ1-3|many|TRBV12-3/TRBV12-4
TGTGCCGGGGGACAGGGAGTAACCATATATTTT
CAGGQGVTIYF
>-|TRBJ2-1|few|TRBV11-2
TGTGCCAGCAGCCCCGTCCGAGACTCCTACAATGAGCAGTTCTTC
CASSPVRDSYNEQFF
>-|TRBJ1-1|few|TRBV10-3
TGTGCCATCAGTGTAGCAGGGAGGACTGAAGCTTTCTTT
CAISVAGRTEAFF
>-|TRBJ2-5|-|TRBV4-1
TGCGCCAGCAGCCAAGAAGGTACTAGCAGGCAAGAGACCCAGTACTTC
CASSQEGTSRQETQYF
>-|TRBJ2-3|-|TRBV4-3
TGCGCCAGCAGCCAAGGACCGTCCCCCGCAGATACGCAGTATTTT
CASSQGPSPADTQYF
>TRBD1|TRBJ1-2|-|TRBV12-3/TRBV12-4
TGTGCCAGCAGCCCGCTCGGGACAGGGGGAAACTATGGCTACACCTTC
CASSPLGTGGNYGYTF
>TRBD1|TRBJ2-7|-|TRBV24-1
TGTGCCACCAGTGATTCTGGACAGGGGGCTGTTGGCGAGCAGTACTTC
CATSDSGQGAVGEQYF
>TRBD2|TRBJ2-1|-|TRBV24-1
TGTGCCACCAGTGAGACTAGCGGGAGCTCCTACAATGAGCAGTTCTTC
CATSETSGSSYNEQFF
>TRBD1|TRBJ1-2|-|TRBV5-1
TGCGCCAGCAGCTTGGCCCTCTCAGGGGGGAATGGCTACACCTTC
CASSLALSGGNGYTF
>TRBD1|TRBJ2-7|few|TRBV11-1
TGTGCCAGCAGGCCCCCGGGACAGGGGAGCAGCCCTCCCTTCTACGAGCAGTACTTC
CASRPPGQGSSPPFYEQYF
>-|TRBJ2-7|-|TRBV6-1
TGTGCCAGCAGCTTCTCGGCCGAAACCTACGAGCAGTACTTC
CASSFSAETYEQYF
>-|TRBJ2-5|-|TRBV19
TGTGCCAGTAGTATTATTTGGGGGGATGAAGAGACCCAGTACTTC
CASSIIWGDEETQYF
>-|TRBJ2-5|many|TRBV2
TGTGCCAGCAGTGAAGCGCCCCAGCGGAGGGAGACCCAGTACTTC
CASSEAPQRRETQYF
>-|TRBJ1-5|-|TRBV28
TGTGCCAGCAGTTTGGTACCTTATAGCAATCAGCCCCAGCATTTT
CASSLVPYSNQPQHF
>TRBD1|TRBJ1-6|-|TRBV6-5
TGTGCCGGCAGTTACTCCTGGGACAGGCTAAATAATTCACCCCTCCACTTT
CAGSYSWDRLNNSPLHF
>-|TRBJ1-4|few|TRBV9
TGTGCCAGCAGTGTCAGTTCGGGCGGGGAACTGTTTTTT
CASSVSSGGELFF
>-|TRBJ2-1|-|TRBV7-9
TGTGCCAGCAGCTTAGATTCCGAATTAGGGGTAGGGGATGAGCAGTTCTTC
CASSLDSELGVGDEQFF
>-|TRBJ1-1|-|TRBV30
TGTGCCTGGAGTACCCTGGCAGCTACTGACACTGAAGCTTTCTTT
CAWSTLAATDTEAFF
>-|TRBJ1-1|many|TRBV12-5
TGTGCTAGTGGTGACGACAGCCCGAACACTGAAGCTTTCTTT
CASGDDSPNTEAFF
>-|TRBJ1-6|few|TRBV16
TGTGCCAGCAGCCAATCGGGGGGCCCTGAATCACCCCTCCACTTT
CASSQSGGPESPLHF
>-|TRBJ1-2|many|TRBV2
TGTGCCAGCAGTGAAAGGGGATTTGGCTACACCTTC
CASSERGFGYTF
>-|TRBJ2-6|few|TRBV2
TGTGCCAGCAGTGTCGGGGGACGGTTCTCTGGGGCCAACGTCCTGACTTTC
CASSVGGRFSGANVLTF
>-|TRBJ1-5|many|TRBV28
TGTGCCAGCAAGCGGCCAGAACGGCCTCAGCCCCAGCATTTT
CASKRPERPQPQHF
>TRBD1|TRBJ1-1|few|TRBV6-5
TGTGCCAGCAGTTACCTAGGGCAGGGGGCTGAAGCTTTCTTT
CASSYLGQGAEAFF
>TRBD1|TRBJ2-1|-|TRBV7-8
TGTGCCAGCAGCGACGGGACAGGGCCCTACAATGAGCAGTTCTTC
CASSDGTGPYNEQFF
>TRBD1|TRBJ1-6|once|TRBV28
TGTGCCGGCAGTCACCACGGGACAGCTAATTCACCTCTCCACTTT
CAGSHHGTANSPLHF
>-|TRBJ1-5|few|TRBV25-1
TGTGCCAGCAGTACCCAGGGAAGTCAGCCCCAGCATTTT
CASSTQGSQPQHF
>TRBD1|TRBJ1-2|few|TRBV30
TGTGCCTGGACTGCAGGGGGTGGCTACACCTTC
CAWTAGGGYTF
>-|TRBJ1-2|many|TRBV28
TGTGCCAGCAGCCCCCCGGGGGGGAGCGGACGGGGCTACACCTTC
CASSPPGGSGRGYTF
>TRBD1|TRBJ1-3|many|TRBV7-2
TGTGCCAGCAGCCAAACTACAGGGGCTGGAAACACCATATATTTT
CASSQTTGAGNTIYF
>-|TRBJ1-2|many|TRBV29-1
TGCAGCGCCGTCTCTAACTATGGCTACACCTTC
CSAVSNYGYTF